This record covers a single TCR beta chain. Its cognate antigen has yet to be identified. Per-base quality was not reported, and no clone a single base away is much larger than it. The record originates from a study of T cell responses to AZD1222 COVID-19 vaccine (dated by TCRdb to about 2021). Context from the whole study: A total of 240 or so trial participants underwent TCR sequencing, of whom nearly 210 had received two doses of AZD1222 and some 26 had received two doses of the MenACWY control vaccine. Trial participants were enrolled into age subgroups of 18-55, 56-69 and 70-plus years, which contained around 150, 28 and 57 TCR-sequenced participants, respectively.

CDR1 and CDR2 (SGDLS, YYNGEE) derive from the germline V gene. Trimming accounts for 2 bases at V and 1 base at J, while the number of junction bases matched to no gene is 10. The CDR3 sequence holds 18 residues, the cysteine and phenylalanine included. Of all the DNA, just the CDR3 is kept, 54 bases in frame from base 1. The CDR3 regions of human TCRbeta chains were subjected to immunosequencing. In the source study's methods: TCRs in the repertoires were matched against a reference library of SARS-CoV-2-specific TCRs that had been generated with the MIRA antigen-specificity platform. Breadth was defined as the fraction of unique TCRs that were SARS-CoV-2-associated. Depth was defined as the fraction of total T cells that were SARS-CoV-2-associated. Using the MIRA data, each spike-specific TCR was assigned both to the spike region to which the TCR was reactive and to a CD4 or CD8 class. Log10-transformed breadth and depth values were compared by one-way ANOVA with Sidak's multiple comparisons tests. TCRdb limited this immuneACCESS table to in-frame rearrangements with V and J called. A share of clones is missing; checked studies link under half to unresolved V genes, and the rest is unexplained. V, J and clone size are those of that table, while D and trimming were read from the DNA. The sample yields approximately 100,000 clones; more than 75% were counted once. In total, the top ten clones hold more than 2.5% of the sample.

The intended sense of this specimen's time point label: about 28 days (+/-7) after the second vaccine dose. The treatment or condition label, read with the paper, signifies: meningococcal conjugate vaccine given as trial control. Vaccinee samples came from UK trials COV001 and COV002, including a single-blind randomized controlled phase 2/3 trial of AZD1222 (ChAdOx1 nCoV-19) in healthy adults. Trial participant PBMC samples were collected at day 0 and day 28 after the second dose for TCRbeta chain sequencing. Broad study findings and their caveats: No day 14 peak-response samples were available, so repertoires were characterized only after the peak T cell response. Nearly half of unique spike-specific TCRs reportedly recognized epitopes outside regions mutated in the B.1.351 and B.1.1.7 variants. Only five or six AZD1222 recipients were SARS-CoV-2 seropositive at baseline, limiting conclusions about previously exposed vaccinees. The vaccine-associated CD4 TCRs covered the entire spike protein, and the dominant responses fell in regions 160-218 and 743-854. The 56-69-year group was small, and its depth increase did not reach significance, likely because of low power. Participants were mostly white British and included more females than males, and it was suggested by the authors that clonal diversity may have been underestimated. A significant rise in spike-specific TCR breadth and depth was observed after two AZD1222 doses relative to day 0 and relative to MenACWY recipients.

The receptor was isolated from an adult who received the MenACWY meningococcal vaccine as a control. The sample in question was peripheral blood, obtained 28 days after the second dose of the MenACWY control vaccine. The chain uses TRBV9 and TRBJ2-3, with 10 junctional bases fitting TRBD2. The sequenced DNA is TGTGCCAGCAGCGTTGGCCTAGCGGGGGCCCCTCGCACAGATACGCAGTATTTT. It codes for CASSVGLAGAPRTDTQYF.